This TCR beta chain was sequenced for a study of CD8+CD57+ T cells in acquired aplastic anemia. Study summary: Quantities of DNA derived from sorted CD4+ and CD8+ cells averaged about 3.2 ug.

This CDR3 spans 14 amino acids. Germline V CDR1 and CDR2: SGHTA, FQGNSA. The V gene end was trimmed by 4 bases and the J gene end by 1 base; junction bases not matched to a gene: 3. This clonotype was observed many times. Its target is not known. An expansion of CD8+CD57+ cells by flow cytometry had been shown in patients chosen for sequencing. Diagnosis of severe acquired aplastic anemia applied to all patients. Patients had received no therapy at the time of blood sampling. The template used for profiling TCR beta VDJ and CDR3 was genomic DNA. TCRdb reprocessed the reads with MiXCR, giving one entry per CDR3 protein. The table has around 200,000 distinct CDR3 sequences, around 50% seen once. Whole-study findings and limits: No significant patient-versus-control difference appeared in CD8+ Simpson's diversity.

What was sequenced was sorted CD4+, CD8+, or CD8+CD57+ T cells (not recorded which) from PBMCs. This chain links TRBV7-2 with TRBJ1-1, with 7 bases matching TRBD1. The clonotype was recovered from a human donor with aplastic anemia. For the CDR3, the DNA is TGTGCCAGCAGCTCCCGGACAGGGAACACTGAAGCTTTCTTT. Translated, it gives CASSSRTGNTEAFF.